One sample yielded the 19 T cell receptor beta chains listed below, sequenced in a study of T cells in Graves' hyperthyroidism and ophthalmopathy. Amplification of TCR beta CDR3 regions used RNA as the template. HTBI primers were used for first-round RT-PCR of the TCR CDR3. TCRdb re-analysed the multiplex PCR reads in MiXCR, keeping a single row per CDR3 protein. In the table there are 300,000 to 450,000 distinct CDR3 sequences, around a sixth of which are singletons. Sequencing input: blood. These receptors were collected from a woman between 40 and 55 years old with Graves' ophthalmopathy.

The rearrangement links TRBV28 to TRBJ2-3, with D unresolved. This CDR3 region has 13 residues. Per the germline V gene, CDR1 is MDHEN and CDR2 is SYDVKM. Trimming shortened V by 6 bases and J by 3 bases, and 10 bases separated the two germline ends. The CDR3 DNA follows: TGTGCCAGCAGGTCGCGCCCGACAGATACGCAGTATTTT. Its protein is CASRSRPTDTQYF.

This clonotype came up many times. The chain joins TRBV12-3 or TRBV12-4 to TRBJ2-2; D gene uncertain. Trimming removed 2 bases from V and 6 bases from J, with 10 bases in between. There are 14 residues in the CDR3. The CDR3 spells CASSLFRISGELFF. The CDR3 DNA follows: TGTGCCAGCAGTTTATTCCGTATATCCGGGGAGCTGTTTTTT.

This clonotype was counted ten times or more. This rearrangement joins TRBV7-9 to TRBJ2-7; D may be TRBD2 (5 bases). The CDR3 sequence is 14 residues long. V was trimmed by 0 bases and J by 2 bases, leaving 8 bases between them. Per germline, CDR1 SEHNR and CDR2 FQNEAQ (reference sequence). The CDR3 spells CASSLASGAYEQYF. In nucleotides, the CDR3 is TGTGCCAGCAGCTTAGCGTCCGGGGCCTACGAGCAGTACTTC.

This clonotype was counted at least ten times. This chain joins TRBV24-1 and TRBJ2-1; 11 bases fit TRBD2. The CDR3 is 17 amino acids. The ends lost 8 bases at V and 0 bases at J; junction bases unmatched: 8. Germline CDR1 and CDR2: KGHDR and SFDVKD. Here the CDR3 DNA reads TGTGCCACCACCGGGACTAGCGGCACTAGCTCCTACAATGAGCAGTTCTTC. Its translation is CATTGTSGTSSYNEQFF.

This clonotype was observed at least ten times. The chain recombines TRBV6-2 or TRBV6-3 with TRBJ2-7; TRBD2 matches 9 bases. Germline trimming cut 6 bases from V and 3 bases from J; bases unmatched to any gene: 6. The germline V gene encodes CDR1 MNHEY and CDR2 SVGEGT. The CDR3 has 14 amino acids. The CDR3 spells CASRGLASGYEQYF. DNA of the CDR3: TGTGCCAGCAGGGGACTAGCTTCCGGCTACGAGCAGTACTTC.

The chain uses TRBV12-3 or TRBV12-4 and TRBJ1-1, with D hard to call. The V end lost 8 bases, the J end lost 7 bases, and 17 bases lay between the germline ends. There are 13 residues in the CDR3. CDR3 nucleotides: TGTGCCAGCTCTCTCGTCCCCCGTTTTGAAGCTTTCTTT. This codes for CASSLVPRFEAFF.

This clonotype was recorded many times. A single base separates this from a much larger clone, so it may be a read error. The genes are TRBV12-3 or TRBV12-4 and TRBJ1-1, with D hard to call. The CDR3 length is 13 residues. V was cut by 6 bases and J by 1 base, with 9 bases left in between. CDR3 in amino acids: CASSLNENTEAFF. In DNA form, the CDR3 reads TGTGCCAGCAGCCTGAATGAGAACACTGAAGCTTTCTTT.

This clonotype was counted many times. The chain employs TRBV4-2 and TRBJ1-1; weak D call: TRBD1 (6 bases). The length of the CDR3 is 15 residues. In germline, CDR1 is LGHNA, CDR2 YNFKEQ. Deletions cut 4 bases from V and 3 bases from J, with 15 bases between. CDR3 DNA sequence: TGTGCCAGCAGCCTTGGAGGGGGGGGGGACACTGAAGCTTTCTTT. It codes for CASSLGGGGDTEAFF.

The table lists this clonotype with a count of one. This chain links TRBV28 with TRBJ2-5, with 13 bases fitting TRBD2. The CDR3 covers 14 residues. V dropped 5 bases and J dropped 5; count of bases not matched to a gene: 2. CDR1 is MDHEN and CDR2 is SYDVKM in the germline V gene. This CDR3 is CASSGTSGIETQYF. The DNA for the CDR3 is TGTGCCAGCAGTGGGACTAGCGGGATCGAGACCCAGTACTTC.

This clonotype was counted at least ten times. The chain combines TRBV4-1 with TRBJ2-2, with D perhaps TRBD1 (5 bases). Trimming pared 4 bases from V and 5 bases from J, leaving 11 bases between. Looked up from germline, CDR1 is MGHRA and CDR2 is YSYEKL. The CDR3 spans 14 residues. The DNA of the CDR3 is TGCGCCAGCAGCCGACCAGGGCGAACCGGGGAGCTGTTTTTT. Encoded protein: CASSRPGRTGELFF.

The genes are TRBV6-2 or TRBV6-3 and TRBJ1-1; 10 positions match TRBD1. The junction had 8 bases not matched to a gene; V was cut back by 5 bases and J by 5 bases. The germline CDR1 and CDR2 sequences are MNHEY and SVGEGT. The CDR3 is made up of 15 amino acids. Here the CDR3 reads CASSTRTGGMTEAFF. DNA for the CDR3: TGTGCCAGCAGTACACGGACAGGGGGGATGACTGAAGCTTTCTTT.

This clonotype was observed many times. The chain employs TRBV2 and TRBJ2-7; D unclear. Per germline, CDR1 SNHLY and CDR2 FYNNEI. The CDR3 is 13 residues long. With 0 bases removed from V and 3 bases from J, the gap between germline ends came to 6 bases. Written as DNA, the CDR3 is TGTGCCAGCAGTGAAGCGCGGAGCTACGAGCAGTACTTC. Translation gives CASSEARSYEQYF.

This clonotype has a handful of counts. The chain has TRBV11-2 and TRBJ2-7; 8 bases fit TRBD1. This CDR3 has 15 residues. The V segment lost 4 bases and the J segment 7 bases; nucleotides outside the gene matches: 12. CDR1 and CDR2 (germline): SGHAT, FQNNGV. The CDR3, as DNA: TGTGCCAGCAGCTACGGGACAGGCCAGGGCCGGGAGCAGTACTTC. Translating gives CASSYGTGQGREQYF.

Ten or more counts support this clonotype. The CDR3 region is CASSEYLYGYTF. The CDR3 DNA sequence: TGTGCCAGCAGTGAATACCTCTATGGCTACACCTTC. The chain is built from TRBV12-3 or TRBV12-4 and TRBJ1-2, with D unresolved. The V end was cut by 5 bases, the J end by 4 bases, with 8 bases between. This CDR3 has 12 amino acids.

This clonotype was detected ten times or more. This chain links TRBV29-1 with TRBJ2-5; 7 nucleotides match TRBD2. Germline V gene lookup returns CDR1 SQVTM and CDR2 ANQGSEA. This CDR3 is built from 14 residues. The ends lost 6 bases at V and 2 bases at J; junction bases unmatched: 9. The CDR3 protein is CSVARGVEQETQYF. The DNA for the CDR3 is TGCAGCGTCGCCCGGGGGGTAGAGCAAGAGACCCAGTACTTC.

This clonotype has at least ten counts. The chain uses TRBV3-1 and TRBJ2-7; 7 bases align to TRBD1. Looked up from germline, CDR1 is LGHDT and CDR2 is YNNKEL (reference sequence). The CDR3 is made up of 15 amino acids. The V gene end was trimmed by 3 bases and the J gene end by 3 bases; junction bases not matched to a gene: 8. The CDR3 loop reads CASSHRQGAVYEQYF. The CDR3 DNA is TGTGCCAGCAGCCACCGACAGGGAGCCGTCTACGAGCAGTACTTC.

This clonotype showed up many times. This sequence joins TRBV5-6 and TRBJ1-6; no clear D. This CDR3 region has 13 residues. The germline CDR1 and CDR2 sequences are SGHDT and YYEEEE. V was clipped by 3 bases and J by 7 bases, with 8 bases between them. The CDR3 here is CASSSVGNSPLHF. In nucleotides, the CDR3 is TGTGCCAGCAGCTCCGTGGGGAATTCACCCCTCCACTTT.

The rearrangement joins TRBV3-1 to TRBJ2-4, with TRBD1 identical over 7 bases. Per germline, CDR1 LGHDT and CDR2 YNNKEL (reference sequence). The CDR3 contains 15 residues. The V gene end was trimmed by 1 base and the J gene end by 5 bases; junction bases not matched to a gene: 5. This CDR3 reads CASSQGTGSQNIQYF. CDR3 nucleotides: TGTGCCAGCAGCCAAGGGACAGGTAGTCAAAACATTCAGTACTTC.

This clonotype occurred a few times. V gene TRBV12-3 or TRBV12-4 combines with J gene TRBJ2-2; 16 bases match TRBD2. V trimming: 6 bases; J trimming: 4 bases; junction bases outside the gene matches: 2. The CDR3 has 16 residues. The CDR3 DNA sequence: TGTGCCAGCAGGGGGACTAGCGGGAGGGTCACCGGGGAGCTGTTTTTT. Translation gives CASRGTSGRVTGELFF.